What follows are 14 T cell receptor beta chains derived from one specimen sequenced in a study of control samples from healthy donors and cancer patients. The table came from immunoSEQ multiplex PCR; TCRdb's copy has only in-frame clones and leaves some out. The repertoire consists of some 130,000 clones, with around 96% occurring once and the leading ten covering approximately 4%. The sequenced sample consisted of blood. These receptors were obtained from a man under 40 in good health.

The chain combines TRBV7-3 with TRBJ2-7, with 7 bases aligning to TRBD2. Trimming took 3 bases from V and 3 from J; bases not matched to a gene: 2. The CDR3 covers 13 residues. CDR1 is SGHTA, CDR2 FQGTGA, per germline. CDR3 nucleotide sequence: TGTGCCAGCAGCTTCGGACTAGGCTACGAGCAGTACTTC. Protein sequence: CASSFGLGYEQYF.

The genes are TRBV6-2 or TRBV6-3 and TRBJ1-6; 11 bases are a match to TRBD1. The CDR3 covers 15 residues. Germline CDR1 is MNHEY and CDR2 is SVGEGT. Trimming removed 4 bases from V and 9 bases from J; junction bases left unmatched: 5. The CDR3 DNA reads as TGTGCCAGCAGTTCCACCGGGACAGGGGGTTCACCCCTCCACTTT. Translating gives CASSSTGTGGSPLHF.

The rearrangement links TRBV7-2 to TRBJ2-5, with D unclear. The germline gives CDR1 SGHTA, CDR2 FQGNSA. CDR3 length: 16 residues. The germline V and J ends were trimmed by 5 bases and 5 bases, with 21 bases remaining between them. The chain's CDR3 is CASSPPLGFATETQYF. The CDR3 DNA follows: TGTGCCAGCAGCCCCCCTCTTGGGTTTGCGACGGAGACCCAGTACTTC.

The chain carries TRBV7-8 and TRBJ1-1; D uncertain. In germline, CDR1 is SGHVS, CDR2 FQNEAQ. Trimming cost V 2 bases and J 1 base, with 11 bases left between them. The CDR3 totals 15 residues. This chain's CDR3 is CASSLKLRGNTEAFF. In DNA, the CDR3 is TGTGCCAGCAGCTTAAAACTTCGGGGGAACACTGAAGCTTTCTTT. The complete variable domain, with remaining parts taken from reference TRBV7-8 and TRBJ1-1, reads GAGVSQSPRYKVAKRGQDVALRCDPISGHVSLFWYQQALGQGPEFLTYFQNEAQLDKSGLPSDRFFAERPEGSVSTLKIQRTQQEDSAVYLCASSLKLRGNTEAFFGQGTRLTVV.

The chain is built from TRBV30 and TRBJ1-1, with 8 bases identical to TRBD1. J gave up 5 bases and V 1 base, and 9 bases lay outside the gene matches. The CDR3 runs 15 residues. Germline loops: CDR1 GTSNPN, CDR2 SVGIG (reference sequence). CDR3 sequence reads: CAWSGTGQGYTEAFF. CDR3 bases: TGTGCCTGGAGTGGGACCGGACAGGGCTATACTGAAGCTTTCTTT. Filled out from reference TRBV30 and TRBJ1-1, the complete variable domain reads SQTIHQWPATLVQPVGSPLSLECTVEGTSNPNLYWYRQAAGRGLQLLFYSVGIGQISSEVPQNLSASRPQDRQFILSSKKLLLSDSGFYLCAWSGTGQGYTEAFFGQGTRLTVV.

The chain has TRBV12-3 or TRBV12-4 and TRBJ1-2; no clear D gene. The CDR3 extends over 13 amino acids. Deletions cut 6 bases from V and 3 bases from J, with 11 bases between. The CDR3 is CASRSPRDYGYTF. For the CDR3, the DNA is TGTGCCAGCAGGTCACCGAGGGACTATGGCTACACCTTC.

The chain is built from TRBV6-4 and TRBJ1-3; D uncertain. The length of the CDR3 is 17 residues. V was shortened by 0 bases and J by 0 bases, with 12 bases between the two germline ends. Germline values: CDR1 MRHNA, CDR2 SNTAGT. This CDR3 reads CASSDSTGRSSGNTIYF. The CDR3 region has the DNA TGTGCCAGCAGTGACTCGACTGGCCGGAGCTCTGGAAACACCATATATTTT.

This clone has only one observation. This rearrangement joins TRBV19 to TRBJ1-2, with a weak D call TRBD1 (5 bases). Deletions cut 5 bases from V and 1 base from J, with 17 bases between. This CDR3 is 16 amino acids long. CDR1 and CDR2 (germline): LNHDA, SQIVND (reference sequence). Here the CDR3 reads CASSRAGSPLNYGYTF. CDR3 nucleotide sequence: TGTGCCAGTAGTCGCGCAGGGTCCCCTCTTAACTATGGCTACACCTTC.

Remarks on this clone: One junction end does not reproduce the germline sequence, and a read error may be involved. The chain couples TRBV7-7 to TRBJ2-7; 11 bases line up with TRBD2. CDR3 length: 13 amino acids. Per the germline V gene, CDR1 is SSHAT and CDR2 is FNYEAQ (reference sequence). In nucleotides, the CDR3 is TGTGCTAGCAGCTTAGCGGGAGGGAACGAGCAGTACTTC. Translated, it gives CASSLAGGNEQYF.

The chain employs TRBV7-6 and TRBJ1-4; D is unclear. Looked up from germline, CDR1 is SGHVS and CDR2 is FNYEAQ. Trimming cost V 4 bases and J 7 bases, with 13 bases left between them. The CDR3 totals 14 residues. CDR3 sequence (DNA): TGTGCCAGCAGCTCAAACCGACCTGGTGAAAAACTGTTTTTT. Its translation: CASSSNRPGEKLFF.

CDR3 in amino acids: CASSQLRASGPYEQYF. CDR3 in DNA: TGTGCCAGCAGCCAACTTAGGGCTAGCGGCCCCTACGAGCAGTACTTC. The rearrangement joins TRBV11-1 to TRBJ2-7, with TRBD2 matching over 7 bases. With V trimmed by 5 bases and J by 2 bases, 12 bases remained unmatched. Looked up from germline, CDR1 is SGHAT and CDR2 is FQDESV (reference sequence). CDR3 size: 16 residues. Together with reference TRBV11-1 and TRBJ2-7, the CDR3 gives the full variable domain: EAEVAQSPRYKITEKSQAVAFWCDPISGHATLYWYRQILGQGPELLVQFQDESVVDDSQLPKDRFSAERLKGVDSTLKIQPAELGDSAMYLCASSQLRASGPYEQYFGPGTRLTVT.

The V and J genes are TRBV18 and TRBJ1-2; D is unresolved. Germline V gives CDR1 KGHSH, CDR2 LQKENI. V dropped 6 bases and J dropped 8 bases, with 19 bases sitting between them. This CDR3 is built from 14 residues. CDR3 region: CASSLEGSVIGYTF. The CDR3, as DNA: TGTGCCAGCTCCCTGGAAGGGTCCGTCATCGGCTACACCTTC.

The rearrangement links TRBV4-1 to TRBJ2-1; D may be TRBD2 (5 bases). V was shortened by 3 bases and J by 7 bases, with 10 bases between the two germline ends. This CDR3 is 13 amino acids long. The germline V gene encodes CDR1 MGHRA and CDR2 YSYEKL. The CDR3 here is CASSQPEGNEQFF. CDR3 sequence (DNA): TGCGCCAGCAGCCAGCCAGAGGGTAATGAGCAGTTCTTC.

The CDR3 DNA reads TGTGCCAGCGTTGGACCGGAGGGTGGTTCACCCCTCCACTTT. This gives the protein CASVGPEGGSPLHF. The chain links TRBV3-1 (or the pseudogene TRBV3-2) to TRBJ1-6; D is unresolved. Germline V gives CDR1 LGHDT, CDR2 YNNKEL (reference sequence). The CDR3 sequence is 14 residues long. V lost 8 bases to trimming and J lost 9 bases, with 17 bases between them.